This T cell receptor (beta chain) was sequenced for a study of neurological immune-mediated disorders. Germline CDR1 LGHNA, CDR2 YNFKEQ. V was pared by 1 base and J by 4 bases, with 10 bases between. The length of the CDR3 is 14 residues. There are many counts of this clonotype. What it binds is unknown. MiXCR, applied by TCRdb to the 5' RACE reads, yields one record per CDR3 protein. In the table there are roughly 47,000 distinct CDR3 sequences, around 4% of which are singletons. The study, taken as a whole, reports: The most TCR clonal expansion was seen in HTLV-1-associated myelopathy, and the least was seen in multiple sclerosis, which fell below healthy controls.

This TCR came from a woman aged 60 to 75 with multiple sclerosis. Sequenced: PBMCs. The V gene is TRBV4-2, the J gene TRBJ2-5; D is possibly TRBD2 (6 bases). CDR3 in amino acids: CASSQVTEGETQYF. The CDR3 DNA sequence: TGTGCCAGCAGCCAAGTTACGGAGGGAGAGACCCAGTACTTC.